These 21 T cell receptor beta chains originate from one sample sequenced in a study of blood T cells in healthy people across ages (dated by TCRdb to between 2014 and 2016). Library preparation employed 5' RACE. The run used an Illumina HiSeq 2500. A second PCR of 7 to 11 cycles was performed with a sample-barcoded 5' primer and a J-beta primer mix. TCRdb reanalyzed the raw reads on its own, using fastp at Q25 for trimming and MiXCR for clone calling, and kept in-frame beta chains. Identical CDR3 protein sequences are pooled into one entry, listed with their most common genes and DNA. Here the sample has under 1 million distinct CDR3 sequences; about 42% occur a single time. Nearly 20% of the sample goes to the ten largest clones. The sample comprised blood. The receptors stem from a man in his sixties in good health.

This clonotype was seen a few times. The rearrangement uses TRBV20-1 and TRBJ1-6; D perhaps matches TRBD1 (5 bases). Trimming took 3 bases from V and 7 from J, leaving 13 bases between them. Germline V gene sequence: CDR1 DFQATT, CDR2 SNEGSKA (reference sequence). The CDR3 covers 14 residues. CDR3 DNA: TGCAGTGCTAGTGTGGGACGGTTGAATTCACCCCTCCACTTT. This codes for CSASVGRLNSPLHF.

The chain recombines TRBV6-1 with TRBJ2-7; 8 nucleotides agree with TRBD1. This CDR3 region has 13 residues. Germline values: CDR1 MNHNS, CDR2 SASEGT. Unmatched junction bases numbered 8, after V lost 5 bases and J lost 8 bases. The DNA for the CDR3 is TGTGCCAGCAGTACTCTGGACAGGGTGAAGCAGTACTTC. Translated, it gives CASSTLDRVKQYF.

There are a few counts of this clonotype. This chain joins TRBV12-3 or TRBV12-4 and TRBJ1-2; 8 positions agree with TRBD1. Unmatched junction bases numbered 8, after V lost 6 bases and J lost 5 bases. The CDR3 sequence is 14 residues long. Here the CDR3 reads CASRLTGVGYGYTF. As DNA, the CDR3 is TGTGCCAGCAGATTGACAGGGGTCGGGTATGGCTACACCTTC.

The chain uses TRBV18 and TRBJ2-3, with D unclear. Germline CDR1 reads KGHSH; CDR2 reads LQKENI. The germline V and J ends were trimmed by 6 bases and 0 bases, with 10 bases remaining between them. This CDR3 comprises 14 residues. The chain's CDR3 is CASSPIDSTDTQYF. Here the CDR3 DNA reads TGTGCCAGCTCGCCGATAGACAGCACAGATACGCAGTATTTT.

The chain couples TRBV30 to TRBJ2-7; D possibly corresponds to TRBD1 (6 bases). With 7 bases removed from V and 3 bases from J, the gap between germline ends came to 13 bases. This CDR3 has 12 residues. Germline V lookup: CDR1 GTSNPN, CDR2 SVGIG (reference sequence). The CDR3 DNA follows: TGTGCCTCTCGAGGCAGGGGCTACGAGCAGTACTTC. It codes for CASRGRGYEQYF.

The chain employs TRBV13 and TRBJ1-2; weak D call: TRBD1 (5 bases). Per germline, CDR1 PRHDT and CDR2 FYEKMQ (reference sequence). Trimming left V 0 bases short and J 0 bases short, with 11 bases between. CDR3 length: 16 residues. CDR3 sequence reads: CASSLGRAGTNYGYTF. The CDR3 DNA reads TGTGCCAGCAGCTTAGGCCGGGCAGGGACTAACTATGGCTACACCTTC.

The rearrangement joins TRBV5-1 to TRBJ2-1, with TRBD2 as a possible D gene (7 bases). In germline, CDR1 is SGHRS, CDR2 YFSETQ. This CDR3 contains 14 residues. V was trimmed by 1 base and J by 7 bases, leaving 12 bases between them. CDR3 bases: TGCGCCAGCAGCTTGAGGGGGGGGGAGAATGAGCAGTTCTTC. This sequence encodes CASSLRGGENEQFF.

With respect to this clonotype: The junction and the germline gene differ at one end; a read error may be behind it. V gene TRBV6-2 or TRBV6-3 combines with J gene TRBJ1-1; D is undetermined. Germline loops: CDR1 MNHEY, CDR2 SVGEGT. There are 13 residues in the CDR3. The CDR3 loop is CTSRTGPATEAFF. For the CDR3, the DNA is TGTACCAGCAGAACCGGGCCGGCAACTGAAGCTTTCTTT.

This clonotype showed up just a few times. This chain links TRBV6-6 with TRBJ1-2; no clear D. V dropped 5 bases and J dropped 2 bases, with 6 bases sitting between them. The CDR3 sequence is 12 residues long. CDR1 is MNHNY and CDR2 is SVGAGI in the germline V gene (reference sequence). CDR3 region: CASSQENYGYTF. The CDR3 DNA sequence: TGTGCCAGCAGTCAGGAAAACTATGGCTACACCTTC.

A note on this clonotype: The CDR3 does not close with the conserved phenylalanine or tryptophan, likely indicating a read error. The CDR3 DNA is TGTGCCAGCAGTTTACAAGCGGGGGTTAGCACAGATACGCAGTATTCT. This encodes CASSLQAGVSTDTQYS. The chain recombines TRBV12-3 or TRBV12-4 with TRBJ2-3; TRBD2 matches 8 bases. This CDR3 spans 16 amino acids. J was trimmed by 0 bases and V by 2 bases; bases with no gene match: 4.

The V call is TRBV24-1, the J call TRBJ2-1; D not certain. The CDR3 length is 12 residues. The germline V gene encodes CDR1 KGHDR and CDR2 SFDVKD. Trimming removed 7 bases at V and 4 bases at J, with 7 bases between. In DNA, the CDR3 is TGTGCCACCAGCGCCGGATACAATGAGCAGTTCTTC. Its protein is CATSAGYNEQFF.

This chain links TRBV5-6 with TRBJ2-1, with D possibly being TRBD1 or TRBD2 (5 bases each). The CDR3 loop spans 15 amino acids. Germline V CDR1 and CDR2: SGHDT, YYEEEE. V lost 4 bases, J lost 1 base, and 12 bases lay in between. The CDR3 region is CASSAGTTSYNEQFF. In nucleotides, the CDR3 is TGTGCCAGCAGCGCCGGGACCACGTCCTACAATGAGCAGTTCTTC. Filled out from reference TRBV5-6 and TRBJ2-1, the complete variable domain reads DAGVTQSPTHLIKTRGQQVTLRCSPKSGHDTVSWYQQALGQGPQFIFQYYEEEERQRGNFPDRFSGHQFPNYSSELNVNALLLGDSALYLCASSAGTTSYNEQFFGPGTRLTVL.

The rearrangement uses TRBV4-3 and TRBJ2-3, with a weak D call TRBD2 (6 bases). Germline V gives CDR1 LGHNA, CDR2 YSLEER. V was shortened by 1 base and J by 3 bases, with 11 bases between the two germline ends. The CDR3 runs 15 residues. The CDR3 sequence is CASSQAGLATDTQYF. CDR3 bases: TGCGCCAGCAGCCAAGCTGGCCTAGCGACAGATACGCAGTATTTT.

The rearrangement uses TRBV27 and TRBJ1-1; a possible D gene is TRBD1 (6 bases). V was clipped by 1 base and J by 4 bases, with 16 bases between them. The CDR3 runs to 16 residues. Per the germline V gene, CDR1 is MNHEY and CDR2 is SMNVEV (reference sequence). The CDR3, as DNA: TGTGCCAGCAGTTTATGGGGCAGGCAGGGGAGCACTGAAGCTTTCTTT. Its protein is CASSLWGRQGSTEAFF.

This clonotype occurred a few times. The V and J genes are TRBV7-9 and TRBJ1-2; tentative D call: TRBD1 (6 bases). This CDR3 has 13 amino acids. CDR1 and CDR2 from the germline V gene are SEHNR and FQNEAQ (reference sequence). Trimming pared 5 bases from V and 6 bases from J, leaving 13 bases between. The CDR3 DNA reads TGTGCCAGCAGCGTACAGGGATCAGATGGCTACACCTTC. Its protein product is CASSVQGSDGYTF.

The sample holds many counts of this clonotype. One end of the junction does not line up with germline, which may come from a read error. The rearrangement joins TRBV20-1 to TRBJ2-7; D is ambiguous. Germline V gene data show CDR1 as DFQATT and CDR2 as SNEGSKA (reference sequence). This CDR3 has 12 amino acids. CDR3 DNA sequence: TGCAGCGCTAGAGTTAAGGCGTACGAGCAGTACTTC. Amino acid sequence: CSARVKAYEQYF.

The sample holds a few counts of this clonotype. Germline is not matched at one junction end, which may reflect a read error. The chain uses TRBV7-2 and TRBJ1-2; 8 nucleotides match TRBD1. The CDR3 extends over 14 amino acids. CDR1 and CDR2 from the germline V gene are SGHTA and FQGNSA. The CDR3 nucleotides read TGTGCCAGCAGTTTAGCGCACAGGGGGGGCGGCTACACCTTC. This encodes CASSLAHRGGGYTF.

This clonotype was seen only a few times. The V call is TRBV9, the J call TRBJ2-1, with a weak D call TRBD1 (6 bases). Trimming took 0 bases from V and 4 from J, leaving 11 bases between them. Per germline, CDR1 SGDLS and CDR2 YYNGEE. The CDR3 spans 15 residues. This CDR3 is CASSVEVGGYNEQFF. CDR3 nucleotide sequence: TGTGCCAGCAGCGTAGAGGTAGGGGGATACAATGAGCAGTTCTTC.

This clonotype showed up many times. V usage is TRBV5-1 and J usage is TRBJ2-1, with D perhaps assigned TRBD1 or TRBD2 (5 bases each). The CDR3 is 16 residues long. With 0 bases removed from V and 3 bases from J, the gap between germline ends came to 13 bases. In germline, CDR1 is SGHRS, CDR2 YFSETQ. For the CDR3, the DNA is TGCGCCAGCAGCTTGGCTTACGGGGCCAGCTACAATGAGCAGTTCTTC. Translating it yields CASSLAYGASYNEQFF.

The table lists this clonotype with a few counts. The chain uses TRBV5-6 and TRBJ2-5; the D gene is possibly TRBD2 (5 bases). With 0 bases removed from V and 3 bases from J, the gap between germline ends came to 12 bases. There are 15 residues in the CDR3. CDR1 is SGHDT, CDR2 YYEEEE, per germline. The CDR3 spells CASSLASGMEETQYF. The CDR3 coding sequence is TGTGCCAGCAGCTTGGCCTCGGGGATGGAAGAGACCCAGTACTTC.

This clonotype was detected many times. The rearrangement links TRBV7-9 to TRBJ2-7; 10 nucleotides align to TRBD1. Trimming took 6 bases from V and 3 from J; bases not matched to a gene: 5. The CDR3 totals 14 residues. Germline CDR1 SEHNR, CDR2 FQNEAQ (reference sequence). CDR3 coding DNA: TGTGCCAGCAGTTCCGGGACAGGGGTCTACGAGCAGTACTTC. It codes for CASSSGTGVYEQYF. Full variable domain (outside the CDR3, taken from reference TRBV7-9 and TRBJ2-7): DTGVSQNPRHKITKRGQNVTFRCDPISEHNRLYWYRQTLGQGPEFLTYFQNEAQLEKSRLLSDRFSAERPKGSFSTLEIQRTEQGDSAMYLCASSSGTGVYEQYFGPGTRLTVT.